This TCR beta chain is drawn from a study of beta chain features in type 1 diabetes. At the level of the study: Healthy donors resembled patients in age, gender and cell yields. Study findings and constraints: Moderate yet significant TCRB CDR3 shortening was seen in Type 1 diabetes patients in all four CD4+ subsets. Fewer insertions but more deletions were seen at VDJ junctions in type 1 diabetes patients.

To note about this clone: As yet, its antigen is unknown.

Expressed TCRB transcripts were sequenced after all isolated RNA was converted to cDNA. Only in-frame clones appear in the TCRdb table, and some are missing; sequencing was by immunoSEQ multiplex PCR. The top ten clones hold approximately 0.55% of a sample with about 370,000 clones, around 9.6% of them seen once. CD4+ naive, central memory, regulatory and stem cell-like memory subsets were isolated by sorting on CD45RO/CCR7/CD25/CD127/CD95/CD27. This TCR was recovered from a man aged 30 to 39 with type 1 diabetes. The sample was central memory CD4+ T cells from blood.

The CDR3 DNA follows: TGTGCCAGCAGTCCAGAGACAGCCAACACTGAAGCTTTCTTT. It is translated as CASSPETANTEAFF. The chain has TRBV27 and TRBJ1-1; possible D gene TRBD1, 5 bases. The CDR3 contains 14 residues. CDR1 is MNHEY, CDR2 SMNVEV, per germline (reference sequence). V dropped 5 bases and J dropped 2 bases, with 12 bases sitting between them.